This T cell receptor (beta chain) was obtained from a study of identical twins. Study findings and constraints: Abundant beta clonotypes from cord blood had fewer insertions, unlike memory repertoires, which showed none.

Each CDR3 protein is one row after TCRdb ran MiXCR on the 5' RACE reads. Among around 490,000 distinct CDR3 sequences, roughly an eighth were seen once, and the ten largest hold around 0.98%. The CDR3 loop spans 17 amino acids. Trimming at V came to 5 bases and at J to 0 bases, leaving 3 bases not matched to a gene. Germline values: CDR1 SGHNT, CDR2 YENEEA. As regards this clonotype: The antigen is not known.

These same data were also listed under a study on yellow fever vaccine responses in identical twins.

The source material was CD4+ T cells sorted from blood. This TCR came from a woman between 18 and 29 years old in good health. This chain joins TRBV11-3 and TRBJ2-1; 14 bases align to TRBD2. CDR3 residues: CASSPGTSGGSYNEQFF. CDR3 DNA sequence: TGTGCCAGCAGCCCTGGGACTAGCGGGGGCTCCTACAATGAGCAGTTCTTC.